These 5 T cell receptor beta chains originate from one sample sequenced in a study of shared clonotypes between healthy human individuals. Sequencing was performed with immunoSEQ multiplex PCR; in TCRdb, only in-frame clones are kept and a portion is missing. The sample shows hundreds of thousands of clones, 95% to 97% of them seen only once. Sequencing was performed on naive CD4+ T cells sorted from blood. As to subset: CD45RA+ positively selected. The receptors were sampled from a woman aged 25-40 years in good health.

J is TRBJ2-1 and V is TRBV11-2; 8 nucleotides match TRBD2. Germline loops: CDR1 SGHAT, CDR2 FQNNGV. CDR3 length equals 14 residues. V shed 8 bases and J 6 bases; nucleotides not matched to a gene: 9. The CDR3 nucleotides are TGTGCCAGCCGTTTCGTCCGGGGGGGCAATGAGCAGTTCTTC. This sequence encodes CASRFVRGGNEQFF.

The chain has TRBV7-3 and TRBJ2-3, with 7 bases aligning to TRBD1. The CDR3 has 14 residues. Germline lookup yields CDR1 SGHTA and CDR2 FQGTGA. V shed 1 base and J 5 bases; nucleotides not matched to a gene: 3. The CDR3 bases are TGTGCCAGCAGCTTAAGAACAGGGGAAGATACGCAGTATTTT. Amino acids: CASSLRTGEDTQYF.

This chain connects TRBV28 to TRBJ2-2; no clear D gene. Between the trimmed V and J ends, which lost 7 bases and 1 base, there was a span of 13 bases. The CDR3 contains 15 residues. Germline-derived CDR1 and CDR2 are MDHEN and SYDVKM. CDR3 in DNA: TGTGCCAGCACCTCCCCCGGACGGAACACCGGGGAGCTGTTTTTT. Protein: CASTSPGRNTGELFF.

The genes are TRBV10-3 and TRBJ1-1; 7 positions match TRBD1. The CDR3 consists of 14 residues. V trimming: 6 bases; J trimming: 1 base; junction bases outside the gene matches: 5. Germline CDR1 is ENHRY and CDR2 is SYGVKD. The CDR3 coding sequence is TGTGCCATCAGCCAAGGACAGGCGAACACTGAAGCTTTCTTT. Amino acid sequence: CAISQGQANTEAFF.

The rearrangement joins TRBV29-1 to TRBJ2-2, with a weak D call TRBD1 (5 bases). The length of the CDR3 is 14 residues. V lost 3 bases and J 6 bases, leaving 14 bases between the germline ends. Germline V gene data show CDR1 as SQVTM and CDR2 as ANQGSEA. This CDR3 is CSVEGRVGSGELFF. CDR3 in DNA: TGCAGCGTTGAGGGCAGGGTCGGATCCGGGGAGCTGTTTTTT.